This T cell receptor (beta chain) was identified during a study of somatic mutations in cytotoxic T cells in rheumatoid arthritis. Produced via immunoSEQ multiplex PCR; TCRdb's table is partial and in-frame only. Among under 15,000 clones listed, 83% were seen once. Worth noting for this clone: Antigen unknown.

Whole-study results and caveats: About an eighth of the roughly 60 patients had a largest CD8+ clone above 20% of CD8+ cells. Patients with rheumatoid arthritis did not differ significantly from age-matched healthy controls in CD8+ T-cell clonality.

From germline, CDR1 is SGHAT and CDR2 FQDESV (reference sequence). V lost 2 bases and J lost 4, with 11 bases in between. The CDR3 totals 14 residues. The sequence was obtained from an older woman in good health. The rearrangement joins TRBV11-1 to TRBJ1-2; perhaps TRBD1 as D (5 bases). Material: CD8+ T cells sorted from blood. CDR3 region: CASSLTGGSYGYTF. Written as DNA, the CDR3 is TGTGCCAGCAGCTTAACAGGAGGGAGCTATGGCTACACCTTC.